This TCR beta chain was retrieved from a study of glioma-infiltrating T cells after dendritic cell vaccination. CDR3 length equals 15 residues. CDR1 and CDR2 from the germline V gene are PRHDT and FYEKMQ (reference sequence). V dropped 4 bases and J dropped 9; count of bases not matched to a gene: 10. Indicated time point: after dendritic cell vaccination, including at tumor progression/relapse. Generated by immunoSEQ multiplex PCR, the TCRdb table keeps only in-frame clones and is missing some. This sample has tens of thousands of clones, with approximately 89% found just once. The J gene is TRBJ2-1, the V gene TRBV13, with TRBD2 matching over 9 bases. This TCR was recovered from a human donor with glioblastoma. Sequenced material: blood, taken after dendritic cell vaccination. Here the CDR3 reads CASSWALAGEGEQFF. CDR3 DNA sequence: TGTGCCAGCAGCTGGGCCTTAGCGGGAGAGGGTGAGCAGTTCTTC.